This T cell receptor (beta chain) came from a study of identical twins. One entry per CDR3 protein, called by TCRdb with MiXCR from the 5' RACE reads. In the table there are about 1.7 million distinct CDR3 sequences, 32% of which are singletons. In germline, CDR1 is DFQATT, CDR2 SNEGSKA (reference sequence). This CDR3 comprises 14 residues. This chain links TRBV20-1 with TRBJ2-7; 13 bases match TRBD2. The end of the DNA aligns better with TRBJ2-5, so the J call may be wrong. Sequencing input: cord blood. The sequence derives from a newborn girl in good health. CDR3 coding DNA: TGCAGTGCGAAGGGACTAGCGGGAAAGAAGACCCAGTACTTC. Encoded protein: CSAKGLAGKKTQYF.